Listed below are T cell receptor beta chains from one sample, sequenced in a study of cytomegalovirus exposure and HLA in healthy donors. The protocol was immunoSEQ multiplex PCR, while the TCRdb copy is restricted to in-frame clones and leaves out a portion. The sample lists roughly 98,000 clones, about 90% occurring once. The sequencing sample was made of PBMCs. Receptor source: a man aged 18-30 years in good health and CMV-seropositive. CDR3s include the opening cysteine and the closing phenylalanine or tryptophan. D genes are given only for firm matches. Where a row states a size, it is once, few, many or the class of an expanded clone; other rows omit it.

>.|TRBJ2-4|.|TRBV7-3
CASSLEGGLDIQYF
TGTGCCAGCAGCTTAGAGGGCGGGTTAGACATTCAGTACTTC
>.|TRBJ2-2|TRBD2|TRBV6-1
CASRETSGGTGELFF
TGTGCCAGCAGGGAGACTAGCGGGGGCACCGGGGAGCTGTTTTTT
>.|TRBJ1-1|.|TRBV7-2
CASSSAPIQGSTEAFF
TGTGCCAGCAGCTCGGCCCCAATACAGGGTTCCACTGAAGCTTTCTTT
>once|TRBJ1-3|.|TRBV19
CASRFGGSGNTIYF
TGTGCCAGTAGATTCGGGGGCTCTGGAAACACCATATATTTT
>.|TRBJ2-1|.|TRBV7-2
CASSLAGVISNEQFF
TGTGCCAGCAGCTTAGCGGGAGTCATTTCCAATGAGCAGTTCTTC
>.|TRBJ2-2|.|TRBV5-8
CASSFQGNGELFF
TGTGCCAGCAGCTTCCAGGGTAATGGGGAGCTGTTTTTT
>few|TRBJ2-1|TRBD2|TRBV7-8
CASSVAGVGGQFF
TGTGCCAGCAGTGTAGCGGGAGTGGGTGGGCAGTTCTTC
>once|TRBJ2-1|.|TRBV5-6
CASTLSGSYNEQFF
TGTGCCAGCACCTTGTCAGGGTCTTACAATGAGCAGTTCTTC
>.|TRBJ2-5|TRBD2|TRBV11-2
CASSLRASGYQETQYF
TGTGCCAGCAGTTTACGGGCTAGCGGTTACCAAGAGACCCAGTACTTC
>.|TRBJ2-6|TRBD1|TRBV7-9
CAGTPRTGFSGANVLTF
TGTGCCGGCACCCCCAGGACAGGCTTCTCTGGGGCCAACGTCCTGACTTTC
>.|TRBJ2-3|TRBD2|TRBV11-3
CASSSLSGIGYGDTQYF
TGTGCCAGCAGCTCCCTTAGCGGGATAGGGTATGGAGATACGCAGTATTTT
>.|TRBJ1-1|TRBD1|TRBV4-1
CASSQEYSGTGVRRAFF
TGCGCCAGCAGCCAAGAATACTCGGGGACAGGAGTTAGACGGGCTTTCTTT
>.|TRBJ1-2|TRBD1|TRBV4-1
CASSHDRGGYGYTF
TGCGCCAGCAGCCATGACAGGGGAGGCTATGGCTACACCTTC
>.|TRBJ2-7|TRBD1|TRBV13
CASSLGTGLHEQYF
TGTGCCAGCAGCTTAGGGACAGGGCTACACGAGCAGTACTTC
>once|TRBJ1-2|TRBD1|TRBV19
CASRPQVDRGSLLGYGYTF
TGTGCCAGTAGACCCCAAGTAGACAGGGGTTCTCTTCTGGGCTATGGCTACACCTTC
>.|TRBJ1-1|.|TRBV4-2
CASSQDSARGNTEAFF
TGTGCCAGCAGCCAAGATTCGGCCAGGGGGAACACTGAAGCTTTCTTT
>.|TRBJ2-1|TRBD1|TRBV7-9
CASSLTTGTNNEQFF
TGTGCCAGCAGCTTAACGACAGGGACAAACAATGAGCAGTTCTTC
>.|TRBJ2-2|TRBD2|TRBV19
CASMSGGEGTGELFF
TGTGCCAGTATGTCTGGGGGGGAGGGGACCGGGGAGCTGTTTTTT
>.|TRBJ1-2|.|TRBV9
CASSVEVNTRKAF
TGTGCCAGCAGCGTAGAGGTAAATACCAGGAAAGCCTTC
>.|TRBJ2-6|TRBD2|TRBV5-1
CASSPPGLAVSGANVLTF
TGCGCCAGCAGCCCTCCGGGACTAGCGGTCTCTGGGGCCAACGTCCTGACTTTC
>few|TRBJ2-7|.|TRBV9
CASSVGPTYEQYF
TGTGCCAGCAGCGTAGGTCCAACATACGAGCAGTACTTC
>.|TRBJ2-2|.|TRBV11-3
CASRTTGTGELFF
TGTGCCAGCAGGACCACAGGGACCGGGGAGCTGTTTTTT
>.|TRBJ2-1|TRBD2|TRBV9
CASSAIAGDYNEQFF
TGTGCCAGCAGCGCCATAGCGGGAGACTACAATGAGCAGTTCTTC
>.|TRBJ2-7|.|TRBV7-9
CASSLAGGWGFKASYEQYF
TGTGCCAGCAGCTTGGCGGGTGGTTGGGGATTTAAAGCCTCCTACGAGCAGTACTTC
>.|TRBJ2-7|TRBD1|TRBV4-3
CASSQARGTAYEQYF
TGCGCCAGCAGCCAAGCCAGGGGGACCGCCTACGAGCAGTACTTC
>.|TRBJ1-4|TRBD1|TRBV11-2
CASSSDRGRTNEKLFF
TGTGCCAGCAGCTCCGACAGGGGTCGGACTAATGAAAAACTGTTTTTT
>.|TRBJ2-5|.|TRBV9
CASSVGQGGETQYF
TGTGCCAGCAGCGTAGGGCAGGGTGGAGAGACCCAGTACTTC
>.|TRBJ2-7|.|TRBV28
CASSIDNHSYEQYF
TGTGCCAGCAGTATCGACAACCACTCCTACGAGCAGTACTTC
>few|TRBJ2-4|TRBD1|TRBV6-5
CASSANRDSKIQYF
TGTGCCAGCAGTGCAAACCGGGACAGCAAAATACAGTACTTC
>.|TRBJ2-7|.|TRBV7-9
CASSWGLGAYEQYF
TGTGCCAGCAGCTGGGGGCTTGGGGCCTACGAGCAGTACTTC
>.|TRBJ2-7|TRBD1|TRBV25-1
CASGDLGGAAEQYF
TGTGCCAGCGGTGACTTAGGGGGCGCGGCGGAGCAGTACTTC
>once|TRBJ2-2|.|TRBV5-1
CASSLLTDTGELFF
TGCGCCAGCAGCCTCTTGACAGACACCGGGGAGCTGTTTTTT